The 9 T cell receptor beta chains reported below all come from one sample, sequenced in a study of early T cells in non-severe SARS-CoV-2 infection (dated by TCRdb to about 2021). Library construction relied on 5' RACE. Sequencing was carried out with a NextSeq 500. TCRdb applied fastp at Q25 and MiXCR to the public reads, then kept only in-frame beta chains. One record per CDR3 amino acid sequence lists the most common genes and DNA. The sample table holds about 20,000 distinct CDR3 sequences, of which 3% to 4% were seen once. The ten largest clones represent 4.5% to 6% of the sample. Sequences were obtained from whole blood. The receptors were gathered from an adult who was a healthcare worker with PCR-confirmed SARS-CoV-2 infection or an uninfected control (not recorded which).

This clonotype is termed medium-sized (0.01 to 0.1%). The chain links TRBV6-1 to TRBJ1-3; no definite D call. V was pared by 1 base and J by 4 bases, with 5 bases between. CDR1 and CDR2 (germline): MNHNS, SASEGT. The CDR3 has 13 residues. The CDR3 region has the DNA TGTGCCAGCAGTGAAGGGCTCGGAAACACCATATATTTT. As protein: CASSEGLGNTIYF.

The rearrangement joins TRBV10-2 to TRBJ1-6; tentative D call: TRBD1 (6 bases). Trimming removed 2 bases from V and 5 bases from J, with 13 bases in between. Germline CDR1 is WSHSY and CDR2 is SAAADI. The CDR3 consists of 16 residues. The DNA of the CDR3 is TGCGCCAGCAGTGAGAGAGTCGGGACAAATAATTCACCCCTCCACTTT. Translated: CASSERVGTNNSPLHF.

This clonotype showed up many times. The V call is TRBV14, the J call TRBJ2-1; tentatively, D is TRBD1 (6 bases). The CDR3 is 16 residues long. Trimming shortened V by 4 bases and J by 7 bases, and 20 bases separated the two germline ends. Germline lookup yields CDR1 SGHDN and CDR2 FVKESK. In DNA form, the CDR3 reads TGTGCCAGCAGCCGTTCCCGGGCAGGGGCCACAAATGAGCAGTTCTTC. This translates into CASSRSRAGATNEQFF.

This chain links TRBV12-3 or TRBV12-4 with TRBJ2-1, with TRBD2 identical over 11 bases. V shed 6 bases, J shed 2 bases, and the junction held 9 bases outside the gene matches. The length of the CDR3 is 17 residues. The CDR3 loop reads CASRLAGEGSTYNEQFF. As DNA, the CDR3 is TGTGCCAGCAGACTAGCGGGAGAAGGGAGCACCTACAATGAGCAGTTCTTC.

This clonotype has ten or more counts. The rearrangement uses TRBV15 and TRBJ2-3, with D possibly TRBD2 on 6 matching bases. Trimming removed 3 bases at V and 3 bases at J, with 19 bases between. This CDR3 region has 17 residues. Germline CDR1 is LNHNV and CDR2 is YYDKDF (reference sequence). The CDR3 bases are TGTGCCACCAGCAGCAGCCTGGAGGGGCGCGGGACAGATACGCAGTATTTT. This gives the protein CATSSSLEGRGTDTQYF.

This clonotype was counted many times. This chain links TRBV6-6 with TRBJ2-4; the match to TRBD2 covers 12 bases. The junction had 4 bases not matched to a gene; V was cut back by 6 bases and J by 4 bases. Germline CDR1 is MNHNY and CDR2 is SVGAGI (reference sequence). The CDR3 is 15 amino acids. Here the CDR3 DNA reads TGTGCCAGCAGGGCTACTAGCGGGAGGAAAAACATTCAGTACTTC. Its protein is CASRATSGRKNIQYF.

This clonotype was seen at least ten times. The V and J genes are TRBV27 and TRBJ2-2; no firm D call. Trimming took off 5 bases at V and 2 bases at J, with 12 bases between the two ends. The CDR3 consists of 15 residues. Per the germline V gene, CDR1 is MNHEY and CDR2 is SMNVEV (reference sequence). The CDR3 loop is CASSHTPLNTGELFF. The CDR3 nucleotides read TGTGCCAGCAGTCATACCCCCCTTAACACCGGGGAGCTGTTTTTT.

At least ten counts were recorded for this clonotype. The gene calls are TRBV20-1 and TRBJ2-7; 10 bases map to TRBD2. The trim removed 6 bases at V and 3 bases at J, leaving 5 bases unmatched. The CDR3 runs to 13 residues. The germline V gene has CDR1 DFQATT and CDR2 SNEGSKA (reference sequence). Here the CDR3 DNA reads TGCAGTGCCTCTAGCGGGGGTCTCTACGAGCAGTACTTC. It translates to CSASSGGLYEQYF.

This clonotype has a count of ten or more. The gene calls are TRBV7-3 and TRBJ2-1, with 9 bases fitting TRBD2. From germline, CDR1 is SGHTA and CDR2 FQGTGA. Unmatched junction bases numbered 11, after V lost 2 bases and J lost 6 bases. The CDR3 spans 17 residues. The CDR3 DNA reads as TGTGCCAGCAGCTTAGGACCCTTAGCGGGAGTGGGCAATGAGCAGTTCTTC. Protein sequence: CASSLGPLAGVGNEQFF.